This T cell receptor (beta chain) came from a study of shared clonotypes between healthy human individuals. Study observations and caveats: Compared with clonotypes that all four donors shared, non-shared clonotypes had lower generation probabilities. The donor pool, a small one, limited the genetic and exposure-history diversity represented.

In regard to this clone: What it binds is not known.

Per the germline V gene, CDR1 is MNHEY and CDR2 is SMNVEV (reference sequence). V gave up 5 bases and J gave up 5 bases, with 12 bases separating them. The CDR3 runs 13 residues. Cells designated naive CD8 were CD45RO-negative and were positively selected for CCR7, with terminally differentiated effector memory CD45RA+ cells excluded. Profiling relied on immunoSEQ multiplex PCR, and the TCRdb table lists in-frame clones only, not all of them. Seen here are some 2.1 million clones, about 95% observed once, and the top ten hold roughly 1%. The rearrangement joins TRBV27 to TRBJ1-2; TRBD1 is a possible D gene (6 bases). This clonotype originated in a man aged 18-30 years in good health. Sequences were obtained from naive CD8+ T cells sorted from blood. In DNA, the CDR3 is TGTGCCAGCAGTACAGGGTTTGGGTATGGCTACACCTTC. This sequence encodes CASSTGFGYGYTF.